These 32 T cell receptor beta chains share one sample of origin, sequenced in a study of type 1 regulatory T cells. Whole-study findings and limits: Compared with non-Tr1 cells, Tr1 cells showed a narrower TCR repertoire.

No antigen has been assigned to these receptors. MiXCR was run by TCRdb on the reads, yielding one entry per CDR3 protein. The table has fewer than 80,000 distinct CDR3 sequences, around 21% seen once; the top ten hold 8.3%. The sequenced material came from cultured type 1 regulatory T (Tr1) cells, either the whole culture or a sorted fraction (not recorded which). These receptors all stem from a human donor in good health.

This clonotype showed up just a few times. The J gene is TRBJ2-5, the V gene TRBV30; tentatively, D is TRBD1 or TRBD2 (5 bases each). Trimming removed 1 base at V and 4 bases at J, with 13 bases between. This CDR3 region has 14 residues. Germline CDR1 and CDR2: GTSNPN and SVGIG (reference sequence). As DNA, the CDR3 is TGTGCCTGGAGTGGCCTGGGGACCAGAGAGACCCAGTACTTC. Protein product: CAWSGLGTRETQYF.

The chain is built from TRBV5-1 and TRBJ2-5; D may be TRBD2 (7 bases). Between the trimmed V and J ends, which lost 5 bases and 5 bases, there was a span of 16 bases. Per the germline V gene, CDR1 is SGHRS and CDR2 is YFSETQ. This CDR3 contains 14 residues. CDR3 DNA: TGCGCCAGCAGGGTCACGGGGGGCGAGGAGACCCAGTACTTC. It is translated as CASRVTGGEETQYF.

Only one count was recorded for this clonotype. V and J are TRBV11-2 and TRBJ2-7, with a possible D match to TRBD2 (6 bases). The germline CDR1 and CDR2 sequences are SGHAT and FQNNGV. The CDR3 sequence is 15 residues long. With 4 bases removed from V and 2 bases from J, the gap between germline ends came to 15 bases. CDR3 in DNA: TGTGCCAGCAGCTCGTGGGGGGACCGAACCTACGAGCAGTACTTC. Protein product: CASSSWGDRTYEQYF.

This clonotype was picked up a small number of times. The rearrangement joins TRBV18 to TRBJ2-3; D might be TRBD1 (6 bases). The germline V gene has CDR1 KGHSH and CDR2 LQKENI. The CDR3 is 17 residues long. V was cut by 1 base and J by 2 bases, with 16 bases left in between. The CDR3 loop reads CASSPRGRGGPTDTQYF. The DNA of the CDR3 is TGTGCCAGCTCACCACGAGGGCGTGGGGGCCCCACAGATACGCAGTATTTT.

This clonotype was counted only a few times. The chain couples TRBV7-2 to TRBJ1-5, with unresolved D. This CDR3 has 13 residues. Per the germline V gene, CDR1 is SGHTA and CDR2 is FQGNSA. V lost 1 base and J lost 7, with 8 bases in between. The chain's CDR3 is CASSLVGGQPQHF. Written as DNA, the CDR3 is TGTGCCAGCAGCTTAGTGGGCGGCCAGCCCCAGCATTTT.

This clonotype has more than one count but fewer than ten. The CDR3 spells CASNPGTANTEAFF. CDR3 bases: TGCGCCAGTAACCCTGGGACAGCTAACACTGAAGCTTTCTTT. V and J are TRBV5-1 and TRBJ1-1, with TRBD1 matching 7 bases. J gave up 2 bases and V 8 bases, and 9 bases lay outside the gene matches. The V gene's germline CDR1 is SGHRS and CDR2 YFSETQ. This CDR3 is 14 amino acids long.

About this clonotype: At one of its ends the junction is not consistent with the germline gene, which may arise from a read error. The CDR3 nucleotides read TGCGCCTGCAGCGCGCTAGCAGTCAATGAGCAGTTCTTC. It codes for CACSALAVNEQFF. V is TRBV5-1 and J is TRBJ2-1; a possible D gene is TRBD2 (5 bases). CDR1 SGHRS and CDR2 YFSETQ come from the germline V gene. CDR3 length equals 13 residues. Supplemented by reference TRBV5-1 and TRBJ2-1, the full variable domain reads KAGVTQTPRYLIKTRGQQVTLSCSPISGHRSVSWYQQTPGQGLQFLFEYFSETQRNKGNFPGRFSGRQFSNSRSEMNVSTLELGDSALYLCACSALAVNEQFFGPGTRLTVL.

This clonotype was detected a few times. The chain combines TRBV7-2 with TRBJ2-1; D call uncertain. With 5 bases removed from V and 10 bases from J, the gap between germline ends came to 15 bases. Germline V lookup: CDR1 SGHTA, CDR2 FQGNSA. The CDR3 sequence is 13 residues long. The CDR3 DNA sequence: TGTGCCAGCAGCCCACAGCTACGACAAGAGCAGTTCTTC. It specifies CASSPQLRQEQFF. The full variable domain, in which reference TRBV7-2 and TRBJ2-1 provide the parts outside the CDR3, is GAGVSQSPSNKVTEKGKDVELRCDPISGHTALYWYRQSLGQGLEFLIYFQGNSAPDKSGLPSDRFSAERTGGSVSTLTIQRTQQEDSAVYLCASSPQLRQEQFFGPGTRLTVL.

V and J are TRBV7-2 and TRBJ2-3; 8 bases fit TRBD2. This CDR3 is 16 amino acids long. V lost 1 base, J lost 5 bases, and 8 bases stayed unmatched. From germline, CDR1 is SGHTA and CDR2 FQGNSA. CDR3 sequence (DNA): TGTGCCAGCAGCTTAGTCCTAGCGGGTGGGTTAGATACGCAGTATTTT. Its translation is CASSLVLAGGLDTQYF.

The chain uses TRBV29-1 and TRBJ1-1; a possible D gene is TRBD1 (5 bases). The V end lost 4 bases, the J end lost 4 bases, and 10 bases lay between the germline ends. The germline V gene has CDR1 SQVTM and CDR2 ANQGSEA. The CDR3 contains 12 residues. In nucleotides, the CDR3 is TGCAGCGTTGGCGGGGACGGCACTGAAGCTTTCTTT. It codes for CSVGGDGTEAFF.

Many counts were recorded for this clonotype. The rearrangement uses TRBV27 and TRBJ2-1; 11 bases line up with TRBD2. Germline values: CDR1 MNHEY, CDR2 SMNVEV (reference sequence). The CDR3 totals 14 residues. Trimming at V came to 4 bases and at J to 8 bases, leaving 4 bases not matched to a gene. This CDR3 reads CASSYSGRVHEQFF. CDR3 nucleotides: TGTGCCAGCAGTTATAGCGGGAGGGTCCATGAGCAGTTCTTC.

The gene calls are TRBV30 and TRBJ2-1; weak D call: TRBD1 (5 bases). V lost 2 bases and J lost 11, with 13 bases in between. The V gene's germline CDR1 is GTSNPN and CDR2 SVGIG (reference sequence). This CDR3 region has 12 residues. CDR3 nucleotide sequence: TGTGCCTGGAGTCCCCAGGCAGGGAAGCAGTTCTTC. Protein product: CAWSPQAGKQFF.

This chain links TRBV28 with TRBJ2-1; D is possibly TRBD1 (5 bases). The CDR3 is 14 residues long. Between the trimmed V and J ends, which lost 3 bases and 9 bases, there was a span of 15 bases. CDR1 is MDHEN and CDR2 is SYDVKM in the germline V gene. The CDR3 coding sequence is TGTGCCAGCAGTTTCCTAAGCAGGCAGGGTGAGCAGTTCTTC. Amino acids: CASSFLSRQGEQFF.

The chain has TRBV3-1 and TRBJ2-7; the D gene is possibly TRBD2 (6 bases). V was shortened by 1 base and J by 4 bases, with 11 bases between the two germline ends. Germline V lookup: CDR1 LGHDT, CDR2 YNNKEL (reference sequence). This CDR3 contains 14 residues. CDR3 loop: CASSQGIAVYEQYF. CDR3 nucleotides: TGTGCCAGCAGCCAAGGAATAGCGGTGTACGAGCAGTACTTC.

This clonotype was seen only a few times. This sequence joins TRBV20-1 and TRBJ2-3, with TRBD2 matching 11 bases. Germline CDR1 and CDR2: DFQATT and SNEGSKA (reference sequence). J lost 6 bases, V lost 6 bases, and 11 bases had no gene match. CDR3 length: 15 amino acids. The CDR3 spells CSATLGSGRADTQYF. As DNA, the CDR3 is TGCAGTGCCACCCTAGGTAGCGGGAGGGCGGATACGCAGTATTTT.

V gene TRBV29-1 combines with J gene TRBJ2-2; 8 positions agree with TRBD2. Trimming took 5 bases from V and 3 from J; bases not matched to a gene: 14. The CDR3 is made up of 17 amino acids. Germline CDR1 reads SQVTM; CDR2 reads ANQGSEA. The CDR3 DNA follows: TGCAGCGTTACCAACCCCGAAGCGGGAGCCGACACCGGGGAGCTGTTTTTT. It yields the protein CSVTNPEAGADTGELFF.

J is TRBJ2-3 and V is TRBV5-1, with TRBD2 matching 12 bases. From germline, CDR1 is SGHRS and CDR2 YFSETQ. V trimming: 4 bases; J trimming: 6 bases; junction bases outside the gene matches: 6. CDR3 length: 15 amino acids. CDR3: CASSPGLAGFDTQYF. The CDR3, as DNA: TGCGCCAGCAGCCCTGGACTAGCGGGGTTTGATACGCAGTATTTT.

This clonotype was found a few times. The J gene is TRBJ2-5, the V gene TRBV29-1; 8 bases agree with TRBD1. The germline CDR1 and CDR2 sequences are SQVTM and ANQGSEA. This CDR3 contains 12 residues. Trimming took 7 bases from V and 4 from J; bases not matched to a gene: 5. The CDR3 sequence: CSATRGRETQYF. The CDR3 DNA sequence: TGCAGCGCGACCAGGGGGCGAGAGACCCAGTACTTC.

V gene TRBV7-2 combines with J gene TRBJ2-7, with 8 nucleotides matching TRBD2. Germline assignment: CDR1 SGHTA and CDR2 FQGNSA. Trimming removed 1 base from V and 6 bases from J; junction bases left unmatched: 11. This CDR3 spans 16 amino acids. CDR3 nucleotide sequence: TGTGCCAGCAGCTTAGGGGGGACGGGAGGGCCGGTCGAGCAGTACTTC. Its translation: CASSLGGTGGPVEQYF.

This clonotype has a handful of counts. The V gene is TRBV10-3, the J gene TRBJ2-2; 8 bases are a match to TRBD1. V lost 10 bases and J lost 4; bases outside the gene matches: 8. CDR3 length equals 14 residues. The germline CDR1 and CDR2 sequences are ENHRY and SYGVKD. The CDR3 nucleotides read TGTGCCACAGGACAGGGCGTAACCACCGGGGAGCTGTTTTTT. This encodes CATGQGVTTGELFF.

At least ten counts were recorded for this clonotype. This chain links TRBV5-1 with TRBJ2-3, with 14 bases that match TRBD2. V lost 4 bases and J lost 4; bases outside the gene matches: 2. Per the germline V gene, CDR1 is SGHRS and CDR2 is YFSETQ. The CDR3 contains 15 residues. CDR3 DNA: TGCGCCAGCAGCCCGGGACTAGCGGGAGCAGATACGCAGTATTTT. Residues: CASSPGLAGADTQYF.

This clonotype was observed a few times. The chain is built from TRBV20-1 and TRBJ1-2; D perhaps matches TRBD1 (6 bases). The ends were cut back, 6 bases at V and 1 base at J, with 9 bases in the middle. This CDR3 comprises 12 residues. CDR1 DFQATT and CDR2 SNEGSKA come from the germline V gene (reference sequence). The CDR3 DNA reads as TGCAGTGCCTCACAGGGTAACTATGGCTACACCTTC. Its translation is CSASQGNYGYTF.

CDR3 region: CASSSSGQGLREQFF. The CDR3 DNA reads TGTGCCAGCAGTAGTTCGGGACAGGGGTTACGTGAGCAGTTCTTC. The chain couples TRBV28 to TRBJ2-1, with 10 bases lining up with TRBD1. The germline V gene encodes CDR1 MDHEN and CDR2 SYDVKM. The ends lost 5 bases at V and 9 bases at J; junction bases unmatched: 10. CDR3 size: 15 residues.

This rearrangement joins TRBV10-3 to TRBJ2-5; no firm D call. V gave up 9 bases and J gave up 4 bases, with 12 bases separating them. The CDR3 covers 12 residues. CDR1 is ENHRY, CDR2 SYGVKD, per germline. CDR3 nucleotides: TGTGCCATTGGGCAGAAGGGAGAGACCCAGTACTTC. It specifies CAIGQKGETQYF.

The chain links TRBV12-3 or TRBV12-4 to TRBJ1-2; 7 nucleotides agree with TRBD1. Germline trimming cut 4 bases from V and 4 bases from J; bases unmatched to any gene: 18. The CDR3 sequence is 18 residues long. This CDR3 reads CASSSSLLGDSLGYGYTF. For the CDR3, the DNA is TGTGCCAGCAGTTCATCATTGTTAGGGGACAGTTTGGGCTATGGCTACACCTTC.

The chain is built from TRBV12-3 or TRBV12-4 and TRBJ2-5, with 10 bases fitting TRBD1. J gave up 4 bases and V 3 bases, and 2 bases lay outside the gene matches. The CDR3 is made up of 14 amino acids. The CDR3 region has the DNA TGTGCCAGCAGTTTGACAGGGGGCGCAGAGACCCAGTACTTC. Residues: CASSLTGGAETQYF.

This clonotype was recorded a few times. The V and J genes are TRBV5-1 and TRBJ2-2; tentatively, D is TRBD1 or TRBD2 (5 bases each). Germline assignment: CDR1 SGHRS and CDR2 YFSETQ. With 2 bases removed from V and 5 bases from J, the gap between germline ends came to 13 bases. The CDR3 has 15 amino acids. The CDR3: CASSFGTRTTGELFF. The CDR3 nucleotides read TGCGCCAGCAGCTTTGGGACCCGGACTACCGGGGAGCTGTTTTTT.

Remarks on this clonotype: Compared with germline, one end of the junction differs, possibly owing to a read error. The gene calls are TRBV28 and TRBJ2-2, with 10 nucleotides matching TRBD2. The CDR3 has 17 amino acids. CDR1 is MDHEN and CDR2 is SYDVKM in the germline V gene. CDR3 in DNA: TGTGCCGGCAGTTTAGCGGGACTAGCGACGAACACCGGGGAGCTGTTTTTT. Translated, it gives CAGSLAGLATNTGELFF.

The chain joins TRBV10-3 to TRBJ2-3; D remains ambiguous. The CDR3 is 13 residues long. V was trimmed by 8 bases and J by 3 bases, leaving 12 bases between them. The V gene's germline CDR1 is ENHRY and CDR2 SYGVKD. CDR3 DNA sequence: TGTGCCATCCGGCAGATAGCTACAGATACGCAGTATTTT. Translated: CAIRQIATDTQYF.

V usage is TRBV29-1 and J usage is TRBJ2-2; D unresolved. The germline V gene has CDR1 SQVTM and CDR2 ANQGSEA. With 5 bases removed from V and 4 bases from J, the gap between germline ends came to 20 bases. This CDR3 region has 16 residues. The CDR3 DNA sequence: TGCAGCGTTCGGGCCGATAAAGTACTAACCACCGGGGAGCTGTTTTTT. It translates to CSVRADKVLTTGELFF.

This clonotype was seen repeatedly, ten times or more. J is TRBJ2-5 and V is TRBV5-1; D is ambiguous. Germline assignment: CDR1 SGHRS and CDR2 YFSETQ. The CDR3 is made up of 13 amino acids. Trimming shortened V by 7 bases and J by 2 bases, and 12 bases separated the two germline ends. This CDR3 reads CASRQNFQETQYF. CDR3 bases: TGCGCCAGCCGCCAGAATTTTCAAGAGACCCAGTACTTC.

The rearrangement links TRBV7-6 to TRBJ2-3; TRBD2 agrees at 11 bases. This CDR3 has 16 amino acids. J was trimmed by 6 bases and V by 0 bases; bases with no gene match: 5. Germline V gene sequence: CDR1 SGHVS, CDR2 FNYEAQ. For the CDR3, the DNA is TGTGCCAGCAGCTTAGCGCTAGCGGGAGGAGGGGATACGCAGTATTTT. This codes for CASSLALAGGGDTQYF.